Following are 25 T cell receptor beta chains from one sample sequenced in a study of blood T cells in healthy people across ages. A second roughly 7 to 11 cycle PCR used barcoded and J-beta primers. Via MiXCR, TCRdb re-called the 5' RACE reads, giving one row per CDR3 protein. The sample has some 1.5 million distinct CDR3 sequences; 28% are singletons. The sample taken for sequencing was blood. Every receptor here comes from a woman aged 25 to 39 in good health.

The chain recombines TRBV9 with TRBJ2-3, with D possibly matching TRBD2 (5 bases). The CDR3 runs 12 residues. Trimming took 3 bases from V and 5 from J, leaving 7 bases between them. The germline V gene encodes CDR1 SGDLS and CDR2 YYNGEE. This CDR3 is CASSAEGDTQYF. CDR3 DNA: TGTGCCAGCAGCGCAGAGGGAGATACGCAGTATTTT.

The V and J genes are TRBV3-1 and TRBJ1-2; D uncertain. Germline V gives CDR1 LGHDT, CDR2 YNNKEL (reference sequence). This CDR3 contains 12 residues. The V and J ends lost 3 bases and 6 bases respectively, with 8 bases between them. In DNA form, the CDR3 reads TGTGCCAGCAGCCAGCGGGAGGATGGCTACACCTTC. Amino acids: CASSQREDGYTF.

This clonotype was detected a few times. The gene calls are TRBV6-2 or TRBV6-3 and TRBJ2-1, with unresolved D. Germline V CDR1 and CDR2: MNHEY, SVGEGT. The V end lost 6 bases, the J end lost 10 bases, and 13 bases lay between the germline ends. The CDR3 runs to 12 residues. The CDR3 sequence: CASRRPGNEQFF. The CDR3 bases are TGTGCCAGCAGAAGACCTGGGAACGAGCAGTTCTTC.

This rearrangement joins TRBV9 to TRBJ1-2, with D unclear. This CDR3 comprises 14 residues. Trimming pared 0 bases from V and 5 bases from J, leaving 11 bases between. CDR1 and CDR2 (germline): SGDLS, YYNGEE. The CDR3 nucleotides are TGTGCCAGCAGCGTAGATGACGGAGCTTATGGCTACACCTTC. It specifies CASSVDDGAYGYTF.

The chain combines TRBV18 with TRBJ2-3; maybe TRBD2 (5 bases). Germline loops: CDR1 KGHSH, CDR2 LQKENI. Between the trimmed V and J ends, which lost 4 bases and 4 bases, there was a span of 15 bases. CDR3 size: 15 residues. CDR3 in DNA: TGTGCCAGCTCACGCGGCGAGGGAGAAGCAGATACGCAGTATTTT. Residues: CASSRGEGEADTQYF.

The rearrangement joins TRBV7-2 to TRBJ1-1, with a tentative D call TRBD1 (6 bases). Trimming stripped 1 base from V and 10 bases from J, with 7 bases between. Germline loops: CDR1 SGHTA, CDR2 FQGNSA. The CDR3 contains 11 residues. DNA of the CDR3: TGTGCCAGCAGCTTAGAGACAGGAGCTTTCTTT. Residues: CASSLETGAFF.

This clonotype has just a few counts. The chain links TRBV6-2 or TRBV6-3 to TRBJ1-5; TRBD1 is a possible D gene (5 bases). The CDR3 sequence is 18 residues long. The V gene lost 2 bases and the J gene lost 4 bases, with 21 bases spanning the gap. Germline-derived CDR1 and CDR2 are MNHEY and SVGEGT. CDR3 nucleotide sequence: TGTGCCAGCAGTTACCGGCTGGGCGGAGGGGATAGGAATCAGCCCCAGCATTTT. This codes for CASSYRLGGGDRNQPQHF.

The V gene is TRBV27, the J gene TRBJ2-7, with D perhaps TRBD1 or TRBD2 (5 bases each). The V end lost 0 bases, the J end lost 1 base, and 13 bases lay between the germline ends. CDR1 and CDR2 (germline): MNHEY, SMNVEV (reference sequence). This CDR3 comprises 16 residues. CDR3 loop: CASSLSPPGRSYEQYF. The CDR3 DNA follows: TGTGCCAGCAGTTTATCGCCCCCGGGGCGGTCCTACGAGCAGTACTTC.

Points on this clonotype: A far larger clone is one nucleotide away, so this likely arose from a read error. The V and J genes are TRBV18 and TRBJ2-7; TRBD2 agrees at 10 bases. The CDR3 has 14 amino acids. Germline CDR1 reads KGHSH; CDR2 reads LQKENI. The CDR3 DNA sequence: TGTGCCAGCTCACGGACTAGCGGAACCTACGGGCAGTACTTC. This sequence encodes CASSRTSGTYGQYF.

Note on this clonotype: The junction differs from germline at one of its ends, possibly a read error. The chain carries TRBV12-3 or TRBV12-4 and TRBJ1-2; D remains unclear. This CDR3 is 13 amino acids long. The DNA of the CDR3 is TGTGCCAGTAGTTTTGCAGAAGTCTATGGCTACACCTTC. It is translated as CASSFAEVYGYTF.

The rearrangement uses TRBV21-1 and TRBJ2-1; the D call TRBD1 from the table was never checked on the DNA. TRBV21-1 is an annotated pseudogene. The CDR3 sequence is 17 residues long. The CDR3: CASSKVATQGPLGEQFF. DNA for the CDR3: TGTGCCAGCAGCAAAGTCGCAACTCAGGGGCCGCTGGGCGAGCAGTTCTTC.

The chain is built from TRBV6-2 or TRBV6-3 and TRBJ2-3, with 14 positions matching TRBD2. The CDR3 runs to 15 residues. The V and J ends lost 6 bases and 5 bases, in that order; junction bases with no gene match: 4. Germline V gene sequence: CDR1 MNHEY, CDR2 SVGEGT. The CDR3 is CASRDGTSGGDTQYF. For the CDR3, the DNA is TGTGCCAGCAGAGACGGGACTAGCGGGGGAGATACGCAGTATTTT.

As concerns this clonotype: Given a much more abundant clone one base away, this may be a read error. The chain is built from TRBV10-3 and TRBJ2-4; no clear D gene. The tail of the sequence fits TRBJ2-7 better, so the J call may be wrong. This CDR3 is built from 9 residues. Germline CDR1 ENHRY, CDR2 SYGVKD. The CDR3 nucleotides read TGTGCCGTCGGGCACGAGCAGTACTTC. Protein sequence: CAVGHEQYF.

This clonotype occurred many times. The chain is built from TRBV29-1 and TRBJ2-7; 9 bases line up with TRBD1. This CDR3 has 13 residues. CDR1 and CDR2 from the germline V gene are SQVTM and ANQGSEA. V trimming: 6 bases; J trimming: 4 bases; junction bases outside the gene matches: 7. CDR3 DNA sequence: TGCAGCGTCGCTACAGGGGGCTATTACGAGCAGTACTTC. Encoded protein: CSVATGGYYEQYF.

This clonotype was observed many times. Here the CDR3 reads CASSLRDQNTGELFF. In DNA, the CDR3 is TGTGCCAGCAGTTTAAGGGACCAGAACACCGGGGAGCTGTTTTTT. The chain links TRBV12-3 or TRBV12-4 to TRBJ2-2; tentatively, D is TRBD1 or TRBD2 (5 bases each). CDR3 size: 15 residues. Trimming took off 2 bases at V and 1 base at J, with 8 bases between the two ends.

This clonotype has just a few counts. The chain has TRBV6-7 and TRBJ2-7; D might be TRBD2 (5 bases). TRBV6-7 qualifies as an ORF whose function is uncertain. Trimming cost V 1 base and J 6 bases, with 10 bases left between them. This CDR3 is 13 amino acids long. This CDR3 reads CASSYWASTEQYF. CDR3 DNA: TGTGCCAGCAGTTACTGGGCTAGCACCGAGCAGTACTTC.

This clonotype showed up just a few times. The V gene is TRBV27, the J gene TRBJ2-5; TRBD2 aligns across 7 bases. Germline trimming cut 0 bases from V and 2 bases from J; bases unmatched to any gene: 6. Germline assignment: CDR1 MNHEY and CDR2 SMNVEV (reference sequence). The CDR3 extends over 16 amino acids. In nucleotides, the CDR3 is TGTGCCAGCAGTTTATCCGGTTGGGGGGGACAAGAGACCCAGTACTTC. Protein sequence: CASSLSGWGGQETQYF.

In its sample, this clonotype was seen a few times. The CDR3 loop reads CASSYSNGLDGYTF. The CDR3 coding sequence is TGTGCCAGCAGTTACTCGAACGGTTTAGATGGCTACACCTTC. J is TRBJ1-2 and V is TRBV6-6, with D unresolved. Germline V gives CDR1 MNHNY, CDR2 SVGAGI (reference sequence). V was clipped by 0 bases and J by 6 bases, with 11 bases between them. The CDR3 covers 14 residues.

The chain joins TRBV30 to TRBJ1-5, with D hard to call. Germline V gene sequence: CDR1 GTSNPN, CDR2 SVGIG (reference sequence). The CDR3 length is 14 residues. V was pared by 2 bases and J by 3 bases, with 11 bases between. CDR3 sequence: CAWSRFGVNQPQHF. DNA of the CDR3: TGTGCCTGGAGTCGTTTCGGTGTCAATCAGCCCCAGCATTTT.

This clonotype was observed at least ten times. The chain has TRBV12-3 or TRBV12-4 and TRBJ2-5, with 12 bases identical to TRBD1. This CDR3 has 15 amino acids. With V trimmed by 6 bases and J by 11 bases, 13 bases remained unmatched. In DNA form, the CDR3 reads TGTGCCAGCAGAACGAGCGGGACAGGGGGCAGTAAGCAGTACTTC. It translates to CASRTSGTGGSKQYF.

This chain uses TRBV10-3 with TRBJ1-5, with a tentative D call TRBD1 (6 bases). In germline, CDR1 is ENHRY, CDR2 SYGVKD. The CDR3 is made up of 13 amino acids. V was clipped by 7 bases and J by 7 bases, with 14 bases between them. In nucleotides, the CDR3 is TGTGCCATCAATGGGGGGCTCGGGCAGCCCCAGCATTTT. It encodes CAINGGLGQPQHF.

V usage is TRBV7-2 and J usage is TRBJ1-6; unclear D gene. The CDR3 has 15 residues. Germline V CDR1 and CDR2: SGHTA, FQGNSA. V was shortened by 7 bases and J by 2 bases, with 12 bases between the two germline ends. This CDR3 reads CASTSPGTYNSPLHF. DNA for the CDR3: TGTGCCAGCACCTCCCCAGGCACCTATAATTCACCCCTCCACTTT.

This clonotype was counted between two and nine times. This could be a read error, since a much larger clone is one nucleotide away. This chain joins TRBV29-1 and TRBJ2-7; no clear D gene. Trimming stripped 4 bases from V and 5 bases from J, with 12 bases between. The CDR3 is made up of 12 amino acids. The V gene's germline CDR1 is SQVTM and CDR2 ANQGSEA. The CDR3 here is CSVARVSHEQYF. For the CDR3, the DNA is TGCAGCGTTGCAAGGGTAAGCCACGAGCAGTACTTC.

This clonotype was recorded a few times. The V call is TRBV7-6, the J call TRBJ2-1; the match to TRBD1 covers 9 bases. This CDR3 is 14 amino acids long. With V trimmed by 2 bases and J by 6 bases, 2 bases remained unmatched. The germline V gene encodes CDR1 SGHVS and CDR2 FNYEAQ. The CDR3, as DNA: TGTGCCAGCAGCTTAATGGGACAGGGCAATGAGCAGTTCTTC. It specifies CASSLMGQGNEQFF. The full variable domain, completed using reference TRBV7-6 and TRBJ2-1, is GAGVSQSPRYKVTKRGQDVALRCDPISGHVSLYWYRQALGQGPEFLTYFNYEAQQDKSGLPNDRFSAERPEGSISTLTIQRTEQRDSAMYRCASSLMGQGNEQFFGPGTRLTVL.

This clonotype was detected only once. The V gene is TRBV30, the J gene TRBJ1-2, with D hard to call. With 2 bases removed from V and 5 bases from J, the gap between germline ends came to 9 bases. This CDR3 spans 12 amino acids. The V gene's germline CDR1 is GTSNPN and CDR2 SVGIG (reference sequence). The CDR3 protein is CAWSSAFYGYTF. As DNA, the CDR3 is TGTGCCTGGAGTTCAGCCTTTTATGGCTACACCTTC.